This entry lists 29 T cell receptor beta chains sequenced from one sample in a study of CD8+CD57+ T cells in acquired aplastic anemia. Genomic DNA acted as the template from which TCR beta VDJ combination and CDR3 sequence profiling were carried out. TCRdb called the reads again in MiXCR, with one record for every CDR3 protein. The sample contains 200,000 or so distinct CDR3 sequences, roughly 50% of which appear only once. It was patients with CD8+CD57+ cell expansion by flow cytometry who were chosen for sequencing. The sequencing input was sorted CD4+, CD8+, or CD8+CD57+ T cells (not recorded which) from PBMCs. These receptors came from a human donor with aplastic anemia.

This clonotype was seen ten or more times. The V gene is TRBV10-3, the J gene TRBJ1-3; D remains ambiguous. The germline CDR1 and CDR2 sequences are ENHRY and SYGVKD. The V end was cut by 4 bases, the J end by 3 bases, with 13 bases between. The CDR3 is 15 amino acids. DNA for the CDR3: TGTGCCATCAGTGTCGATCATGTCCGTGGAAACACCATATATTTT. This gives the protein CAISVDHVRGNTIYF.

This clonotype was detected a few times. The V call is TRBV25-1, the J call TRBJ2-3; D is undetermined. Deletions cut 5 bases from V and 2 bases from J, with 11 bases between. This CDR3 is built from 14 residues. Germline V CDR1 and CDR2: MGHDK, SYGVNS. CDR3 bases: TGTGCCAGCAGTCTCCCCCTAATCACAGATACGCAGTATTTT. Encoded protein: CASSLPLITDTQYF.

The J gene is TRBJ1-1, the V gene TRBV20-1; D possibly corresponds to TRBD1 (5 bases). Germline loops: CDR1 DFQATT, CDR2 SNEGSKA (reference sequence). The CDR3 is 15 amino acids. The V end was cut by 6 bases, the J end by 7 bases, with 24 bases between. CDR3: CSATRVSGLGGEAFF. The CDR3 bases are TGCAGTGCCACTAGGGTATCAGGGCTTGGGGGTGAAGCTTTCTTT.

The sample holds many counts of this clonotype. The J gene is TRBJ1-2, the V gene TRBV24-1; TRBD1 might be the D (5 bases). The V and J ends lost 3 bases and 7 bases respectively, with 11 bases between them. The CDR3 is 13 residues long. Germline loops: CDR1 KGHDR, CDR2 SFDVKD. The chain's CDR3 is CATSDGGSSGYTF. The CDR3 nucleotides are TGTGCCACCAGTGATGGGGGGAGTAGTGGCTACACCTTC.

The DNA of the CDR3 is TGTGCCAGCAGTCTCGAGACAGCTGAAGGCTACACCTTC. It encodes CASSLETAEGYTF. This chain links TRBV2 with TRBJ1-2; the D gene is possibly TRBD1 (5 bases). V was shortened by 5 bases and J by 8 bases, with 15 bases between the two germline ends. Germline CDR1 is SNHLY and CDR2 is FYNNEI. This CDR3 has 13 residues.

The chain carries TRBV7-2 and TRBJ2-7; 9 nucleotides agree with TRBD2. The CDR3 loop spans 16 amino acids. J was trimmed by 3 bases and V by 5 bases; bases with no gene match: 11. The germline V gene encodes CDR1 SGHTA and CDR2 FQGNSA. The CDR3 loop is CASSPAGAGGFYEQYF. The CDR3 DNA sequence: TGTGCCAGCAGCCCAGCCGGAGCGGGGGGTTTCTACGAGCAGTACTTC.

The chain carries TRBV3-1 and TRBJ1-1; D call uncertain. Germline values: CDR1 LGHDT, CDR2 YNNKEL (reference sequence). The length of the CDR3 is 14 residues. The V end lost 0 bases, the J end lost 3 bases, and 8 bases lay between the germline ends. The CDR3 DNA sequence: TGTGCCAGCAGCCAAGATCCCAGCTACACTGAAGCTTTCTTT. Translated: CASSQDPSYTEAFF.

This clonotype was recorded many times. J is TRBJ1-6 and V is TRBV20-1; D is unresolved. The CDR3 is 18 amino acids. V was clipped by 0 bases and J by 0 bases, with 15 bases between them. Germline CDR1 and CDR2: DFQATT and SNEGSKA (reference sequence). The CDR3 bases are TGCAGTGCTAGAGATCTCCACGGGAGGAGCTCCTATAATTCACCCCTCCACTTT. Protein: CSARDLHGRSSYNSPLHF.

This clonotype showed up just a few times. The chain couples TRBV29-1 to TRBJ2-1; D may be TRBD1 (6 bases). This CDR3 has 13 residues. Germline loops: CDR1 SQVTM, CDR2 ANQGSEA. The V gene lost 2 bases and the J gene lost 4 bases, with 9 bases spanning the gap. The CDR3 spells CSVEQGIYNEQFF. As DNA, the CDR3 is TGCAGCGTTGAACAGGGGATATACAATGAGCAGTTCTTC.

The chain joins TRBV15 to TRBJ2-5, with 7 bases lining up with TRBD1. This CDR3 spans 16 amino acids. Per the germline V gene, CDR1 is LNHNV and CDR2 is YYDKDF (reference sequence). V shed 1 base, J shed 2 bases, and the junction held 7 bases outside the gene matches. The CDR3 spells CATSRGVGQLQETQYF. CDR3 DNA sequence: TGTGCCACCAGCAGAGGGGTGGGACAGCTACAAGAGACCCAGTACTTC.

This clonotype was found once. The chain carries TRBV19 and TRBJ1-1, with D perhaps TRBD1 (5 bases). The germline V gene encodes CDR1 LNHDA and CDR2 SQIVND (reference sequence). V shed 6 bases and J shed 1 base, with 12 bases lying between them. CDR3 size: 14 residues. The DNA for the CDR3 is TGTGCCAGTAGATCCGGGACCGCGAACACTGAAGCTTTCTTT. Residues: CASRSGTANTEAFF.

The V call is TRBV12-3 or TRBV12-4, the J call TRBJ1-1, with 8 bases fitting TRBD1. The ends lost 6 bases at V and 1 base at J; junction bases unmatched: 7. This CDR3 is 15 amino acids long. The CDR3 sequence is CASSPQGAGNTEAFF. DNA for the CDR3: TGTGCCAGCAGCCCGCAGGGGGCAGGGAACACTGAAGCTTTCTTT.

The J gene is TRBJ1-5, the V gene TRBV24-1, with 8 bases identical to TRBD1. Germline CDR1 reads KGHDR; CDR2 reads SFDVKD. The trim removed 5 bases at V and 1 base at J, leaving 9 bases unmatched. CDR3 size: 17 residues. The CDR3 DNA reads TGTGCCACCAGTGCCCGCTCGACAGGGGTCAGCAATCAGCCCCAGCATTTT. Its translation is CATSARSTGVSNQPQHF.

The V and J genes are TRBV20-1 and TRBJ2-7, with a weak D call TRBD1 (6 bases). V gave up 6 bases and J gave up 4 bases, with 22 bases separating them. In germline, CDR1 is DFQATT, CDR2 SNEGSKA (reference sequence). The length of the CDR3 is 15 residues. The CDR3 reads CSARGSGTDGYEQYF. The CDR3 nucleotides are TGCAGTGCCAGGGGCTCCGGGACGGATGGATACGAGCAGTACTTC.

This clonotype turned up a few times. The J gene is TRBJ1-1, the V gene TRBV6-5; 11 bases fit TRBD1. Germline-derived CDR1 and CDR2 are MNHEY and SVGAGI. The CDR3 is 15 residues long. After removal of 2 bases from V and 7 bases from J, the junction contained 6 bases not matched to a gene. CDR3 in DNA: TGTGCCAGCAGTTACACGGACAGGGGGCGCATTGAAGCTTTCTTT. Its protein is CASSYTDRGRIEAFF.

This clonotype was recorded at least ten times. In nucleotides, the CDR3 is TGCAGTGCTAGAGTGGCGGGTCCCTACAATGAGCAGTTCTTC. Translated, it gives CSARVAGPYNEQFF. V gene TRBV20-1 combines with J gene TRBJ2-1; D may be TRBD2 (5 bases). The CDR3 is 14 amino acids. Germline V gene sequence: CDR1 DFQATT, CDR2 SNEGSKA (reference sequence). V lost 1 base and J 2 bases, leaving 9 bases between the germline ends.

This clonotype was seen ten or more times. The gene calls are TRBV2 and TRBJ1-2, with D maybe TRBD1 (5 bases). CDR3 length equals 14 residues. V lost 8 bases and J 7 bases, leaving 20 bases between the germline ends. From germline, CDR1 is SNHLY and CDR2 FYNNEI. CDR3 residues: CASVTLRGGAGYTF. CDR3 bases: TGTGCCAGCGTAACGCTAAGGGGAGGTGCTGGCTACACCTTC.

This clonotype appeared a single time. A clone one base away is much larger, so this may be a read error. The gene calls are TRBV12-5 and TRBJ2-7; the D gene could be TRBD1 or TRBD2 (6 bases each). Germline V CDR1 and CDR2: LGHNT, FRNRAP. CDR3 length: 14 amino acids. V was clipped by 7 bases and J by 5 bases, with 18 bases between them. The CDR3 spells CASALRRGPHEQYF. In DNA, the CDR3 is TGTGCTAGTGCTCTACGACGGGGGCCCCACGAGCAGTACTTC.

This clonotype was detected only once. Germline is not matched at one junction end, which may reflect a read error. The chain employs TRBV7-6 and TRBJ2-1; a possible D gene is TRBD2 (5 bases). CDR3 length: 15 amino acids. CDR1 and CDR2 (germline): SGHVS, FNYEAQ. CDR3 region: CASSLGGEGDNEHFF. Written as DNA, the CDR3 is TGTGCCAGCAGCTTAGGAGGTGAGGGAGACAATGAGCATTTCTTC.

The chain joins TRBV10-3 to TRBJ1-3; the match to TRBD1 covers 7 bases. The germline CDR1 and CDR2 sequences are ENHRY and SYGVKD. V lost 7 bases, J lost 2 bases, and 8 bases stayed unmatched. There are 15 residues in the CDR3. The CDR3: CAITTQGITGNTIYF. DNA of the CDR3: TGTGCCATCACAACACAGGGGATTACTGGAAACACCATATATTTT.

This clonotype was observed a single time. This chain connects TRBV9 to TRBJ2-6; maybe TRBD1 (5 bases). The V end was cut by 4 bases, the J end by 1 base, with 12 bases between. CDR1 is SGDLS, CDR2 YYNGEE, per germline. This CDR3 comprises 16 residues. CDR3 region: CASSPHDSSGANVLTF. The CDR3 DNA is TGTGCCAGCAGCCCACACGACAGTTCTGGGGCCAACGTCCTGACTTTC.

As concerns this clonotype: A read error may explain this, as a much larger clone is one base away. The chain links TRBV27 to TRBJ1-2; 7 bases are shared with TRBD1. The germline CDR1 and CDR2 sequences are MNHEY and SMNVEV (reference sequence). V lost 3 bases and J lost 8; bases outside the gene matches: 9. The CDR3 has 14 residues. The CDR3 DNA reads as TGTGCCAGCAGTTTGCAGGGGGTACCAGGCGGCTACACCTTC. Its translation: CASSLQGVPGGYTF.

Turning to this clonotype: A much bigger clone sits one base away, suggesting this may be a read error. The chain carries TRBV5-1 and TRBJ2-7, with D tentatively TRBD1 (6 bases). Trimming left V 5 bases short and J 2 bases short, with 17 bases between. This CDR3 region has 15 residues. CDR1 is SGHRS and CDR2 is YFSETQ in the germline V gene. The CDR3 sequence: CASSLTGTSPYEQYF. The CDR3 DNA reads as TGCGCCAGCAGTCTAACAGGGACGAGCCCCTACGAGCAGTACTTC.

The chain has TRBV9 and TRBJ1-6; maybe TRBD1 (6 bases). V lost 0 bases, J lost 7 bases, and 14 bases lay in between. CDR1 is SGDLS and CDR2 is YYNGEE in the germline V gene. This CDR3 region has 16 residues. CDR3 amino acids: CASSVVEDSGNSPLHF. In DNA form, the CDR3 reads TGTGCCAGCAGCGTAGTGGAGGACAGCGGGAATTCACCCCTCCACTTT.

This clonotype occurred many times. The chain recombines TRBV13 with TRBJ2-5; either TRBD1 or TRBD2 may supply D (5 bases each). CDR1 and CDR2 from the germline V gene are PRHDT and FYEKMQ (reference sequence). V lost 2 bases and J 7 bases, leaving 11 bases between the germline ends. The CDR3 contains 13 residues. CDR3 sequence: CASSLIGTGTQYF. In DNA, the CDR3 is TGTGCCAGCAGCTTAATAGGGACCGGGACCCAGTACTTC.

The chain employs TRBV5-4 and TRBJ2-7, with D possibly being TRBD1 (6 bases). The CDR3 loop spans 13 amino acids. With 0 bases removed from V and 2 bases from J, the gap between germline ends came to 6 bases. Looked up from germline, CDR1 is SGHNT and CDR2 is YYREEE (reference sequence). This CDR3 is CASSLGGPYEQYF. The CDR3 region has the DNA TGTGCCAGCAGCTTGGGGGGGCCCTACGAGCAGTACTTC.

This clonotype has ten or more counts. This chain connects TRBV11-2 to TRBJ1-2; 7 bases fit TRBD1. Germline assignment: CDR1 SGHAT and CDR2 FQNNGV. With V trimmed by 9 bases and J by 4 bases, 8 bases remained unmatched. CDR3 length equals 13 residues. This chain's CDR3 is CARPKGQSYGYTF. CDR3 bases: TGTGCCAGACCCAAGGGACAGAGCTATGGCTACACCTTC.

The V and J genes are TRBV15 and TRBJ2-7; 7 nucleotides line up with TRBD1. The trim removed 5 bases at V and 3 bases at J, leaving 7 bases unmatched. CDR3 length: 14 amino acids. Germline values: CDR1 LNHNV, CDR2 YYDKDF (reference sequence). The CDR3 bases are TGTGCCACCAGCGCGCACGCAGGGGGCTACGAGCAGTACTTC. It specifies CATSAHAGGYEQYF.

A remark on this clonotype: At one end, the junction sequence differs from germline, possibly due to a read error. The gene calls are TRBV7-7 and TRBJ2-1; D may be TRBD1 or TRBD2 (6 bases each). The CDR3 extends over 15 amino acids. Germline V lookup: CDR1 SSHAT, CDR2 FNYEAQ (reference sequence). The CDR3 protein is CASSLGGKGGRERFF. In nucleotides, the CDR3 is TGTGCTAGCAGCTTAGGAGGGAAAGGGGGAAGGGAGCGGTTCTTC.